This T cell receptor (beta chain) stems from a study of identical twins. The study's findings and limits: Analyses of zero insertions could, in part, be confounded by invariant MAIT and iNKT cells.

Carrying unique molecular identifiers, the cDNA also gained a universal primer site through template switching. TCRdb independently ran MiXCR on the 5' RACE reads; one entry per CDR3 protein. The repertoire consists of 500,000 to 650,000 distinct CDR3 sequences, with under 8.5% occurring once and the leading ten covering 1.5% to 2%. As regards this clonotype: Its antigen is still unknown.

CDR3 length: 15 amino acids. Trimming at V came to 3 bases and at J to 3 bases, leaving 5 bases not matched to a gene. Germline V gives CDR1 SGHVS, CDR2 FNYEAQ. The same data also went into a second study, on yellow fever vaccine responses in identical twins. Per that study: Twins reportedly showed a vaccine T cell response that seemed partly convergent and partly personalized.

This clonotype was sampled from a woman under 30 in good health. The rearrangement joins TRBV7-6 to TRBJ2-3; TRBD2 matches at 8 bases. Sequencing used PBMCs. The CDR3 region is CASSLVSGETDTQYF. As DNA, the CDR3 is TGTGCCAGCAGCTTGGTTAGCGGGGAGACAGATACGCAGTATTTT.